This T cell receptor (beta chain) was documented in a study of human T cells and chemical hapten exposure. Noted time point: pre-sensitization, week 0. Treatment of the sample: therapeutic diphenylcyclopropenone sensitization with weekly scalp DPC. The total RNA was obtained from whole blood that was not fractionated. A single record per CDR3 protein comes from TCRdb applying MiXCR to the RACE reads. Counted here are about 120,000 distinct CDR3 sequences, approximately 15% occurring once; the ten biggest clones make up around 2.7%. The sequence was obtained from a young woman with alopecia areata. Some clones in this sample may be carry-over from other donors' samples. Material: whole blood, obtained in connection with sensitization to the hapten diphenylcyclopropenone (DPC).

Here the CDR3 DNA reads TGCAGTGCTACGGGGACAGGGGCGAATTACGAGCAGTACTTC. It yields the protein CSATGTGANYEQYF. The chain carries TRBV20-1 and TRBJ2-7; 10 bases are a match to TRBD1. The V gene end was trimmed by 4 bases and the J gene end by 4 bases; junction bases not matched to a gene: 7. Germline loops: CDR1 DFQATT, CDR2 SNEGSKA (reference sequence). CDR3 length: 14 residues.